This T cell receptor (beta chain) was observed in a study of a mutant IDH1 vaccine in newly diagnosed glioma. Looking at the study overall: First vaccine doses came 4-6 weeks after radiotherapy alone, or with temozolomide cycles. There were about 60% males and about 38% females among treated patients, whose mean age was about 40 years. Previous treatment comprised radiotherapy, temozolomide, or both, mostly both.

The method was immunoSEQ multiplex PCR; TCRdb's version includes in-frame clones alone and lacks a portion of them. The sample consists of 45,000 to 50,000 clones, around 89% of them appearing once. Described time point: week 35, safety follow-up. In every dose of vaccine, 300 ug of mutant IDH1 20-mer peptide was given alongside topical imiquimod. Across weeks 1, 3, 5, 7, 11, 15, 19 and 23, patients received a vaccination each time, eight in all. In regard to this clone: Antigen: not known.

This sequence originates from a woman aged 40 to 50 with glioma. Sequencing was performed on PBMCs, taken from a glioma patient whose treatment included an IDH1 peptide vaccine.

The CDR3 sequence is CASTQTGDGYTF. CDR3 nucleotides: TGTGCCAGCACCCAAACAGGGGATGGCTACACCTTC. This chain connects TRBV6-5 to TRBJ1-2; 7 nucleotides line up with TRBD1. This CDR3 is 12 amino acids long. V was pared by 7 bases and J by 6 bases, with 5 bases of the junction left unmatched. CDR1 MNHEY and CDR2 SVGAGI come from the germline V gene.